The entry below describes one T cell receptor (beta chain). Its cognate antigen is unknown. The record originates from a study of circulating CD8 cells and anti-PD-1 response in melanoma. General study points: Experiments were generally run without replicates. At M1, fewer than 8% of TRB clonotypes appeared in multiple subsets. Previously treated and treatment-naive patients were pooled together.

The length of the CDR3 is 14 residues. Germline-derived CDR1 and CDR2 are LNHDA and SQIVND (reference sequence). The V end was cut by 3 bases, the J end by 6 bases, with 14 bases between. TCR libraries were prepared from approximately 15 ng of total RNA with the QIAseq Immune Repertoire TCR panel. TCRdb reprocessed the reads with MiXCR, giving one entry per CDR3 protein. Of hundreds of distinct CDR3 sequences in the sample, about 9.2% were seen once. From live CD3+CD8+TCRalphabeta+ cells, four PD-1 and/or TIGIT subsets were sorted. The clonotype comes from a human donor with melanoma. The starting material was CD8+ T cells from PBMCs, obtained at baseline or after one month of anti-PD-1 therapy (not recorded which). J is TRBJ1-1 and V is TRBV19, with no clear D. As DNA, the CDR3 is TGTGCCAGTAGTATTGAACGGAGATCCCCTGAAGCTTTCTTT. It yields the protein CASSIERRSPEAFF. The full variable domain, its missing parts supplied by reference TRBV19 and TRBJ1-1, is DGGITQSPKYLFRKEGQNVTLSCEQNLNHDAMYWYRQDPGQGLRLIYYSQIVNDFQKGDIAEGYSVSREKKESFPLTVTSAQKNPTAFYLCASSIERRSPEAFFGQGTRLTVV.